This T cell receptor (beta chain) was captured by sequencing in a study of blood T cell repertoires in COVID-19. On the study more broadly: Donors in the United States, Italy and Spain gave samples during acute or convalescent COVID-19. The cDNA or gDNA used as material had been derived from T cells, B-cell-depleted T cells, or PBMCs.

The CDR3 consists of 13 residues. Trimming removed 1 base at V and 2 bases at J, with 6 bases between. In germline, CDR1 is LGHDT, CDR2 YNNKEL (reference sequence). Sequencing used immunoSEQ multiplex PCR; TCRdb keeps in-frame clones, though not all of them. The data hold approximately 190,000 clones, with 79% observed a single time. The sequenced material came from peripheral blood. The source is a man in his 60s with active or convalescent COVID-19. V and J are TRBV3-1 (or the pseudogene TRBV3-2) and TRBJ2-7; the D is unclear. CDR3 sequence reads: CASSQGTAYEQYF. The CDR3 coding sequence is TGTGCCAGCAGCCAAGGAACAGCCTACGAGCAGTACTTC.